One and the same sample provided the 10 T cell receptor beta chains below, sequenced in a study of cytomegalovirus exposure and HLA in healthy donors (dated by TCRdb to 2016 to 2017). The library was made by the immunoSEQ multiplex PCR assay. A mixture of 60 forward primers for TCR Vbeta segments and 13 reverse primers for TCR Jbeta segments was used in the multiplex PCR. The source is immuneACCESS, and TCRdb retained only in-frame sequences with V and J called. Part of the clones is not carried over; for the studies checked, unresolved V genes explain less than half of this, and the remainder is unexplained. For this sample there are roughly 190,000 clones; around 75% appear just once. The ten biggest clones cover approximately 2% of the sample. Material: PBMCs. These receptors all come from a woman aged 25 to 39 in good health and CMV-seronegative.

The table lists this clone with a count of one. The rearrangement uses TRBV5-1 and TRBJ2-2, with TRBD2 identical over 7 bases. V trimming: 8 bases; J trimming: 3 bases; junction bases outside the gene matches: 7. The CDR3 runs to 14 residues. Germline V lookup: CDR1 SGHRS, CDR2 YFSETQ. The DNA of the CDR3 is TGCGCCAGTAGAATGGGAGGGGACACCGGGGAGCTGTTTTTT. Its protein product is CASRMGGDTGELFF.

The chain recombines TRBV6-1 with TRBJ1-1; D perhaps matches TRBD1 (5 bases). V dropped 10 bases and J dropped 8 bases, with 17 bases sitting between them. This CDR3 is 12 amino acids long. Germline CDR1 is MNHNS and CDR2 is SASEGT. The CDR3 DNA follows: TGTGCCACCGGGGGGGAGTTCTCAGAAGCTTTCTTT. It codes for CATGGEFSEAFF.

The rearrangement links TRBV11-2 to TRBJ2-3; TRBD1 agrees at 7 bases. Germline CDR1 SGHAT, CDR2 FQNNGV. Trimming removed 5 bases from V and 8 bases from J; junction bases left unmatched: 7. The CDR3 sequence is 13 residues long. DNA of the CDR3: TGTGCCAGCAGCGAAACAGGGGCCCCTACGCAGTATTTT. Encoded protein: CASSETGAPTQYF.

This clone came up once. The CDR3 spells CASSYPVVAGEEQFF. The CDR3 nucleotides read TGTGCCAGCAGTTACCCGGTAGTAGCGGGTGAGGAGCAGTTCTTC. The gene calls are TRBV5-6 and TRBJ2-1, with 7 bases that match TRBD2. With 5 bases clipped from V and 10 bases from J, the junction kept 15 bases outside the gene matches. This CDR3 has 15 residues. From germline, CDR1 is SGHDT and CDR2 YYEEEE. Supplemented by reference TRBV5-6 and TRBJ2-1, the full variable domain reads DAGVTQSPTHLIKTRGQQVTLRCSPKSGHDTVSWYQQALGQGPQFIFQYYEEEERQRGNFPDRFSGHQFPNYSSELNVNALLLGDSALYLCASSYPVVAGEEQFFGPGTRLTVL.

The chain joins TRBV18 to TRBJ1-1; D uncertain. Germline CDR1 and CDR2: KGHSH and LQKENI. This CDR3 has 16 amino acids. Trimming shortened V by 6 bases and J by 1 base, and 18 bases separated the two germline ends. CDR3 region: CASSTDIGGENTEAFF. DNA for the CDR3: TGTGCCAGCTCTACCGACATCGGCGGGGAGAACACTGAAGCTTTCTTT. Filled out from reference TRBV18 and TRBJ1-1, the complete variable domain reads NAGVMQNPRHLVRRRGQEARLRCSPMKGHSHVYWYRQLPEEGLKFMVYLQKENIIDESGMPKERFSAEFPKEGPSILRIQQVVRGDSAAYFCASSTDIGGENTEAFFGQGTRLTVV.

This clone was detected only once. The V and J genes are TRBV30 and TRBJ2-7, with TRBD1 matching over 8 bases. Germline loops: CDR1 GTSNPN, CDR2 SVGIG (reference sequence). V lost 7 bases, J lost 2 bases, and 10 bases stayed unmatched. This CDR3 is built from 14 residues. The CDR3 protein is CASDRQGNTYEQYF. In nucleotides, the CDR3 is TGTGCCTCTGACCGACAGGGGAATACCTACGAGCAGTACTTC.

The chain has TRBV27 and TRBJ1-6, with TRBD1 matching 7 bases. J gave up 6 bases and V 6 bases, and 20 bases lay outside the gene matches. The CDR3 has 19 residues. From germline, CDR1 is MNHEY and CDR2 SMNVEV (reference sequence). The CDR3 is CASSVYADRVQGANSPLHF. The DNA for the CDR3 is TGTGCCAGCAGCGTGTACGCCGACAGGGTTCAGGGTGCTAATTCACCCCTCCACTTT.

The chain combines TRBV5-4 with TRBJ1-4; D unclear. With 0 bases removed from V and 2 bases from J, the gap between germline ends came to 5 bases. CDR3 length equals 14 residues. Germline V CDR1 and CDR2: SGHNT, YYREEE (reference sequence). The CDR3 DNA sequence: TGTGCCAGCAGCTTGGGACTTACTAATGAAAAACTGTTTTTT. Encoded protein: CASSLGLTNEKLFF. Based on the CDR3 plus reference TRBV5-4 and TRBJ1-4, the full variable domain is ETGVTQSPTHLIKTRGQQVTLRCSSQSGHNTVSWYQQALGQGPQFIFQYYREEENGRGNFPPRFSGLQFPNYSSELNVNALELDDSALYLCASSLGLTNEKLFFGSGTQLSVL.

The chain has TRBV4-3 and TRBJ2-7, with 7 bases matching TRBD1. This CDR3 contains 14 residues. Trimming removed 6 bases from V and 2 bases from J; junction bases left unmatched: 7. The V gene's germline CDR1 is LGHNA and CDR2 YSLEER. CDR3 amino acids: CASRPSQGAYEQYF. The CDR3 coding sequence is TGCGCCAGCAGACCCTCGCAGGGGGCCTACGAGCAGTACTTC.

In this sample, this clone turned up a few times. V is TRBV2 and J is TRBJ1-2; D perhaps matches TRBD1 (6 bases). V lost 2 bases and J lost 8, with 12 bases in between. This CDR3 comprises 13 residues. Germline-derived CDR1 and CDR2 are SNHLY and FYNNEI. The CDR3 nucleotides read TGTGCCAGCAGTGAAAGGGCAGGGGACGGCTACACCTTC. It codes for CASSERAGDGYTF.